This T cell receptor (beta chain) was retrieved from a study of shared clonotypes between healthy human individuals (TCRdb year 2020). In the study overall: A couple of women and three men aged 18 to 49 years were included in the cohort. For each donor, CD4 naive and CD4 memory were each given three plates, CD8 naive was given two plates, and CD8 memory was given one plate. To estimate repertoire size and how much clonotype sharing occurs between individuals, the study deeply sequenced the blood TCR repertoires of five healthy adults. To increase sequencing depth and limit assay-specific biases, different laboratories used diverse techniques to prepare libraries and sequence TCR repertoires. Each donor's leukapheresis produced roughly between roughly 0.9 and 9 billion PBMCs.

The CDR3 has 14 amino acids, counting the end cysteine and phenylalanine. The kept DNA is CDR3 alone, 42 bases in frame from the first base. Here V drops 6 bases and J drops 2 bases, and the junction holds 3 bases not matched to any gene. CDR1 and CDR2 (MDHEN, SYDVKM) derive from the germline V gene. Beyond this particular receptor, the publication reports: Clonotypes shared by all four sorted-subset donors showed higher generation probabilities than non-shared clonotypes. Because the study included a small number of donors, the genetic and exposure-history diversity represented was limited. Roughly 5% of naive CD4, roughly 3.6% of naive CD8, approximately 2.2% of memory CD4, and less than 0.45% of memory CD8 clonotypes were shared across several donors. Based on pairwise subsampling, the degree of clonotype sharing among donors was expected to be affected by sequencing depth. Sampling was restricted to blood, and TCR repertoires in tissue are likely to differ from TCR repertoires in blood. Larger estimated clonotype richness was generally found for naive subsets than for memory subsets. Even with the large sequencing depth, rarefaction of the sorted-subset datasets indicated that sequencing was incomplete.

TCR CDR3 regions were amplified from genomic DNA by multiplex PCR using the deep immunoSEQ assay. For each cell subset, the extracted genomic DNA was distributed evenly across all wells of several immunoSEQ 96-well plates, and each plate served as one replicate. Each replicate PCR for sorted subsets received approximately 220 ng genomic DNA, equal to about 30,000 T cell genomes. Purified libraries were quantified with a Qubit 3.0 fluorometer, sized on a Bioanalyzer 2100, and re-quantified with the KAPA Library Quantification kit. Every immunoSEQ 96-well plate was sequenced on a separate single-read 150-cycle Illumina NextSeq 550 flow cell. In the paper's pipeline: Because only junctional sequences without quality scores were contained in the immunoSEQ output, filtering matching that applied to full-length reads could not be performed. Sequences were annotated with PyIR, a Python wrapper for IgBLAST v1.9, and V/J genes and CDR3 were assigned using IMGT germline references. Any read was removed if the V/J assignment was weak (E-value above 1e-6), the CDR3 was missing, or the read contained stop codons, out-of-frame junctions, or ambiguous translated residues. V3J clonotypes were defined as sequences sharing an identical inferred V gene, J gene, and CDR3 amino acid sequence. Percentage overlap between repertoires was computed as shared unique clonotypes divided by the size of the smaller repertoire. Three approaches were used to assess repertoire richness: RTK rarefaction, the Chao1 estimator, and Recon v2.1 estimates of unobserved clonotypes. OLGA was used to compute generation probabilities for all TCRbeta clonotypes that the gDNA method yielded from a few donors. TCRdb's version of the immuneACCESS table is confined to in-frame rearrangements and falls short of the full clone set. An unresolved V gene accounts for under half of the shortfall where checked; the remainder is of unknown origin. V, J and clone size reflect that table, while D and trimming were determined from the DNA. The sample yields approximately 840,000 clones; roughly 96% were counted once. The ten largest clones add up to under 0.25% of the sample.

This clone was seen once. The antigen it recognizes is unknown. Base qualities are not at hand, and no much larger clone is one base apart. Other DNA sequences within the sample encode an identical CDR3. CD8 naive samples consisted of CD45RO-negative cells that were positively selected for CCR7, yielding a CD45RA+CCR7+ population without TemRA cells. Healthy HIV-negative adults with no recently reported acute infections or vaccinations were included as donors. All donors were Caucasian adults living in Nashville, Tennessee, USA. Blood was collected by leukapheresis, and PBMCs were isolated by Ficoll-Histopaque density gradient centrifugation and then cryopreserved in liquid nitrogen vapor phase. Analytical flow cytometry was used to check the purity and quantity of every magnetically sorted T cell population. Each sorted fraction had its genomic DNA isolated and then quantified by UV absorbance on a Nanodrop 2000c.

The sequence is built from TRBV28 and TRBJ2-7, with 11 bases matching TRBD2. The sequence was collected from a man aged 30-40 years in good health. The sequenced sample was naive CD8+ T cells sorted from blood. This specimen's cell subset or site label, interpreted: CD45RA+CCR7+. Read as DNA, the sequence is TGTGCCAGCAGCCAGGGACTAGCGGCCTACGAGCAGTACTTC. This codes for CASSQGLAAYEQYF.